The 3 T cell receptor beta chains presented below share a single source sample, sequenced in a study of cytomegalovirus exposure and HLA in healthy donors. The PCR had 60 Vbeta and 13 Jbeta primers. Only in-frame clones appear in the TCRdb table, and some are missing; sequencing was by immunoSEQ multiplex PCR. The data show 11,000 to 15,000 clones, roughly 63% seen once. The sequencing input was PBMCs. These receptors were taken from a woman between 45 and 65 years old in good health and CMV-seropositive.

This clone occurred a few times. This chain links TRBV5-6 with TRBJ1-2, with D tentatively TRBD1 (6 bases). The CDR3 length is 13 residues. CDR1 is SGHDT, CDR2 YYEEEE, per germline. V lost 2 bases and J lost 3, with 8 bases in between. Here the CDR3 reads CASSLWTDYGYTF. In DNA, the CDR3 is TGTGCCAGCAGCTTATGGACAGACTATGGCTACACCTTC.

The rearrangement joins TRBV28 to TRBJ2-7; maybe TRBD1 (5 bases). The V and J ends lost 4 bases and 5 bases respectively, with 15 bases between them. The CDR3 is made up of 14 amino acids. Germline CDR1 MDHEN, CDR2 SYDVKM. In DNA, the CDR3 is TGTGCCAGCAGTTCCCAGGGCCGCGTGGACGAGCAGTACTTC. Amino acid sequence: CASSSQGRVDEQYF.

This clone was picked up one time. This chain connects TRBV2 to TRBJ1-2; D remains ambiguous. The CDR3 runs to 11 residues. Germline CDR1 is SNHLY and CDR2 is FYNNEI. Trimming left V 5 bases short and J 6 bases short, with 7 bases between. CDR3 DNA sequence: TGTGCCAGCAGTCCCTCTGATGGCTACACCTTC. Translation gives CASSPSDGYTF.